This TCR beta chain was documented in a study of T cells in Graves' hyperthyroidism and ophthalmopathy. Study-level points and caveats: Most thyroid clonotypes that were expanded above 0.001 also turned up in blood. Ophthalmopathy was distinguished from stable hyperthyroidism by 13 V-J signatures.

RNA transcripts were the template for amplifying TCR beta CDR3 regions. The TCR CDR3 first-round RT-PCR relied on the HTBI primer set. Each CDR3 protein is one row after TCRdb ran MiXCR on the multiplex PCR reads. Among some 380,000 distinct CDR3 sequences listed, less than 15% were seen once. This clonotype has ten or more counts. The antigen is undetermined. J lost 4 bases, V lost 3 bases, and 7 bases had no gene match. From germline, CDR1 is SGHRS and CDR2 YFSETQ. The CDR3 sequence is 15 residues long. The sequencing sample was made of blood. This TCR was sampled from a young man with Graves' hyperthyroidism that later progressed to Graves' ophthalmopathy. V gene TRBV5-1 combines with J gene TRBJ1-5; 7 bases are shared with TRBD1. The CDR3 is CASSSSGGQNQPQHF. CDR3 DNA sequence: TGCGCCAGCAGCTCATCAGGGGGACAGAATCAGCCCCAGCATTTT.